These 6 T cell receptor beta chains were sequenced from one sample in a study of long-term antiretroviral therapy in people with HIV (dated by TCRdb to between 2021 and 2024). The immunoSEQ hsTCRB v3.0 assay was used at survey level resolution to sequence the TRB variable region. TCRdb re-hosts the immuneACCESS table, in-frame sequences only. Its copies lack some clones; in the studies checked, an unresolved V gene accounts for under half of them, and the cause for the rest is not known. This sample lists under 20,000 clones; about 81% were detected once. Approximately 9.1% of the sample is taken by the ten largest. This specimen consisted of unsorted PBMCs, obtained 0.3 years after starting antiretroviral therapy. The receptors here all came from a man aged 18 to 29 with HIV.

This clone has just a few counts. The genes are TRBV18 and TRBJ1-3; tentatively, D is TRBD1 (5 bases). Germline V gene data show CDR1 as KGHSH and CDR2 as LQKENI. CDR3 length equals 13 residues. V was pared by 3 bases and J by 8 bases, with 11 bases between. In DNA form, the CDR3 reads TGTGCCAGCTCACCGCCATGGGGGGACACCATATATTTT. Translation: CASSPPWGDTIYF. Full variable domain (outside the CDR3, taken from reference TRBV18 and TRBJ1-3): NAGVMQNPRHLVRRRGQEARLRCSPMKGHSHVYWYRQLPEEGLKFMVYLQKENIIDESGMPKERFSAEFPKEGPSILRIQQVVRGDSAAYFCASSPPWGDTIYFGEGSWLTVV.

The chain couples TRBV27 to TRBJ2-7; 7 nucleotides align to TRBD2. CDR3 length: 15 amino acids. The germline V gene has CDR1 MNHEY and CDR2 SMNVEV (reference sequence). The junction had 4 bases not matched to a gene; V was cut back by 2 bases and J by 0 bases. CDR3 nucleotides: TGTGCCAGCAGTTTACTGGGGGGGGACTCCTACGAGCAGTACTTC. Translation gives CASSLLGGDSYEQYF.

The chain recombines TRBV10-3 with TRBJ1-6; D call uncertain. Deletions cut 6 bases from V and 8 bases from J, with 17 bases between. The CDR3 loop spans 15 amino acids. Germline V gene data show CDR1 as ENHRY and CDR2 as SYGVKD. The CDR3: CAIRVGQDGYSPLHF. The CDR3 bases are TGTGCCATCAGGGTAGGGCAGGATGGATATTCACCCCTCCACTTT.

This chain uses TRBV27 with TRBJ2-5; no clear D. This CDR3 has 14 amino acids. Per germline, CDR1 MNHEY and CDR2 SMNVEV (reference sequence). V was cut by 2 bases and J by 5 bases, with 12 bases left in between. In DNA form, the CDR3 reads TGTGCCAGCAGTTTACTGACGGGTTTGGAGACCCAGTACTTC. Translation: CASSLLTGLETQYF.

This chain connects TRBV2 to TRBJ1-3; D gene ambiguous. Germline V lookup: CDR1 SNHLY, CDR2 FYNNEI. The V gene lost 1 base and the J gene lost 4 bases, with 14 bases spanning the gap. The CDR3 contains 16 residues. The CDR3 DNA reads TGTGCCAGCAGTGAAGACTTACGGGGATGGGGAAACACCATATATTTT. Translation gives CASSEDLRGWGNTIYF.

This chain links TRBV6-1 with TRBJ2-1, with TRBD2 identical over 9 bases. The V and J ends lost 4 bases and 5 bases, in that order; junction bases with no gene match: 3. The length of the CDR3 is 14 residues. Germline V gene lookup returns CDR1 MNHNS and CDR2 SASEGT. Here the CDR3 reads CASSASGTDNEQFF. CDR3 in DNA: TGTGCCAGCAGTGCTAGCGGGACAGACAATGAGCAGTTCTTC.